The sequence of this T cell receptor (beta chain) was determined in a study of graft-versus-host responses after intestinal transplantation. TCRdb's table, derived via immunoSEQ multiplex PCR, lists solely in-frame clones and lacks some. This sample has about 100,000 clones, with more than 75% found just once. On this clone itself: Its cognate antigen is unknown.

The germline V gene encodes CDR1 SGHDT and CDR2 YYEEEE. The CDR3 extends over 15 amino acids. V lost 4 bases, J lost 0 bases, and 8 bases lay in between. The receptor's source is a human donor who was the organ donor for an intestinal transplant. Sequences were derived from unstimulated CD4+ T cells sorted from spleen or lymph node cells, sampled before transplant. V usage is TRBV5-6 and J usage is TRBJ2-6; no clear D gene. The CDR3 DNA reads as TGTGCCAGCAGCCTTTTGACCTCTGGGGCCAACGTCCTGACTTTC. This codes for CASSLLTSGANVLTF.